The 30 T cell receptor beta chains below all came from one sample that was sequenced in a study of T cell repertoires in cytomegalovirus infection (dated by TCRdb to the late 2010s). Data came from an Illumina HiSeq 1500. TCRdb took the public reads, trimmed them with fastp at Q25, ran MiXCR for clone calling and kept in-frame beta chains. A single entry per CDR3 protein holds the most common genes and DNA from its merged rows. This sample lists some 270,000 distinct CDR3 sequences; about 20% were detected once. The top ten hold approximately 19% of the sample. Their antigens are not known. This specimen's treatment or condition label, interpreted: in vitro stimulation with specific CMV peptide epitopes to enrich CMV-specific T cells. The sample in question was cultured PBMCs, obtained from culture after CMV antigen stimulation. These receptors all come from a human donor in good health (CMV status not recorded). Some clones in this sample may be carry-over from other donors' samples.

There are a few counts of this clonotype. The chain uses TRBV28 and TRBJ2-7; D gene uncertain. Germline CDR1 MDHEN, CDR2 SYDVKM. The CDR3 covers 12 residues. V was clipped by 5 bases and J by 4 bases, with 9 bases between them. DNA for the CDR3: TGTGCCAGCAGTCCAAATTTGTACGAGCAGTACGTC. Its protein product is CASSPNLYEQYV.

This clonotype was recorded a few times. The CDR3, as DNA: TGTGCCAGCAGCGAAGCCGCTAACTATGGCTACACCTTC. This codes for CASSEAANYGYTF. The V and J genes are TRBV7-6 and TRBJ1-2; no clear D. This CDR3 comprises 13 residues. From germline, CDR1 is SGHVS and CDR2 FNYEAQ. V lost 5 bases, J lost 0 bases, and 7 bases lay in between.

The table lists this clonotype with many counts. V gene TRBV28 combines with J gene TRBJ1-2, with no clear D. V lost 8 bases, J lost 5 bases, and 15 bases lay in between. CDR1 is MDHEN, CDR2 SYDVKM, per germline. The CDR3 has 13 amino acids. DNA of the CDR3: TGTGCCAGCTTAGGACCGATCAATTATGGCTACACCTTC. Translated, it gives CASLGPINYGYTF.

This clonotype was recorded at least ten times. The chain carries TRBV7-8 and TRBJ1-2, with unresolved D. The V gene lost 5 bases and the J gene lost 8 bases, with 24 bases spanning the gap. The length of the CDR3 is 16 residues. The germline V gene has CDR1 SGHVS and CDR2 FQNEAQ. This CDR3 reads CASSPSRASDSRGYTF. CDR3 DNA sequence: TGTGCCAGCAGCCCATCGAGGGCAAGCGATTCGCGGGGCTACACCTTC.

In its sample, this clonotype was seen many times. The chain uses TRBV7-2 and TRBJ2-3; tentative D call: TRBD2 (5 bases). Trimming stripped 3 bases from V and 4 bases from J, with 14 bases between. Germline CDR1 and CDR2: SGHTA and FQGNSA. This CDR3 region has 15 residues. CDR3 nucleotides: TGTGCCAGCAGCTTTCGGCTAGAGGGCGCAGATACGCAGTATTTT. Translated: CASSFRLEGADTQYF.

The J gene is TRBJ1-1, the V gene TRBV27; D is possibly TRBD1 (5 bases). CDR1 is MNHEY and CDR2 is SMNVEV in the germline V gene (reference sequence). This CDR3 has 14 amino acids. Trimming left V 5 bases short and J 0 bases short, with 10 bases between. The CDR3 coding sequence is TGTGCCAGCAGTCCCCTGGGGGTGAACACTGAAGCTTTCTTT. Translation gives CASSPLGVNTEAFF.

The chain recombines TRBV9 with TRBJ2-5, with TRBD1 matching 11 bases. The CDR3 has 16 residues. CDR1 is SGDLS, CDR2 YYNGEE, per germline. Trimming cost V 4 bases and J 5 bases; bases outside gene matches: 10. CDR3 DNA sequence: TGTGCCAGCAGCTCTCCGGGACAGGGGGTCGGGGAGACCCAGTACTTC. Its protein is CASSSPGQGVGETQYF. Together with reference TRBV9 and TRBJ2-5, the CDR3 gives the full variable domain: DSGVTQTPKHLITATGQRVTLRCSPRSGDLSVYWYQQSLDQGLQFLIQYYNGEERAKGNILERFSAQQFPDLHSELNLSSLELGDSALYFCASSSPGQGVGETQYFGPGTRLLVL.

This clonotype was recorded many times. The J gene is TRBJ1-5, the V gene TRBV19, with D possibly TRBD1 on 5 matching bases. Trimming removed 3 bases at V and 6 bases at J, with 9 bases between. The germline V gene has CDR1 LNHDA and CDR2 SQIVND (reference sequence). The CDR3 sequence is 13 residues long. The CDR3 loop is CASSMGTLQPQHF. The CDR3 region has the DNA TGTGCCAGTAGTATGGGGACTCTTCAGCCCCAGCATTTT.

This chain uses TRBV28 with TRBJ2-7; D remains ambiguous. The CDR3 runs 12 residues. V lost 7 bases and J 3 bases, leaving 10 bases between the germline ends. Germline V CDR1 and CDR2: MDHEN, SYDVKM. The CDR3 nucleotides are TGTGCCAGCACTGGACGGCACTACGAGCAGTACTTC. It codes for CASTGRHYEQYF.

This clonotype has a handful of counts. V is TRBV12-3 or TRBV12-4 and J is TRBJ2-3; D is perhaps TRBD2 (6 bases). Trimming removed 2 bases from V and 2 bases from J, with 11 bases in between. This CDR3 spans 15 amino acids. The CDR3 here is CASSLSAGPTDTQYF. In nucleotides, the CDR3 is TGTGCCAGCAGTTTATCGGCGGGGCCCACAGATACGCAGTATTTT.

This clonotype occurred a few times. The chain uses TRBV4-3 and TRBJ2-1, with 9 bases that match TRBD2. CDR3 length: 17 amino acids. After removal of 0 bases from V and 0 bases from J, the junction contained 3 bases not matched to a gene. Germline CDR1 LGHNA, CDR2 YSLEER. This CDR3 is CASSQDVSGSSYNEQFF. DNA for the CDR3: TGCGCCAGCAGCCAAGATGTTAGCGGGAGCTCCTACAATGAGCAGTTCTTC.

Comments on this clonotype: A junction end diverges from the germline sequence, so it may reflect a read error. The V call is TRBV7-3, the J call TRBJ2-3, with D unresolved. This CDR3 has 14 amino acids. Germline V gene sequence: CDR1 SGHTA, CDR2 FQGTGA. CDR3 protein: CTSSPMVSMDTQYF. The CDR3 DNA reads TGTACCAGCAGCCCGATGGTTTCGATGGATACGCAGTATTTT. The variable domain in full, completed from reference TRBV7-3 and TRBJ2-3, reads GAGVSQTPSNKVTEKGKYVELRCDPISGHTALYWYRQSLGQGPEFLIYFQGTGAADDSGLPNDRFFAVRPEGSVSTLKIQRTERGDSAVYLCTSSPMVSMDTQYFGPGTRLTVL.

V usage is TRBV7-9 and J usage is TRBJ2-1, with 10 positions matching TRBD2. Germline trimming cut 0 bases from V and 7 bases from J; bases unmatched to any gene: 3. This CDR3 contains 15 residues. Per the germline V gene, CDR1 is SEHNR and CDR2 is FQNEAQ (reference sequence). The CDR3 DNA reads TGTGCCAGCAGCTTAGCGGTACTAGCGGGAAATGAGCAGTTCTTC. Residues: CASSLAVLAGNEQFF.

With regard to this clonotype: This may come from a read error, since a much larger clone is one base off. This chain uses TRBV7-2 with TRBJ2-3, with 9 positions matching TRBD2. The CDR3 consists of 13 residues. Germline CDR1 reads SGHTA; CDR2 reads FQGNSA. CDR3 DNA sequence: TGTGCCAGCAGCCCTAGCGGGATCCGTACGCATTATTTT. Translation gives CASSPSGIRTHYF.

The genes are TRBV5-1 and TRBJ2-5, with 8 bases matching TRBD1. Germline CDR1 is SGHRS and CDR2 is YFSETQ. This CDR3 comprises 14 residues. The V segment lost 3 bases and the J segment 5 bases; nucleotides outside the gene matches: 6. Here the CDR3 DNA reads TGCGCCAGCAGCTCTACGACAGGGGTGGAGACCCAGTACTTC. Translating it yields CASSSTTGVETQYF.

This clonotype appeared many times. This chain connects TRBV7-2 to TRBJ1-5; D is undetermined. CDR1 is SGHTA, CDR2 FQGNSA, per germline. The V gene lost 3 bases and the J gene lost 6 bases, with 6 bases spanning the gap. This CDR3 is 12 amino acids long. CDR3 residues: CASSFGSQPQHF. DNA for the CDR3: TGTGCCAGCAGCTTCGGAAGTCAGCCCCAGCATTTT. Full variable domain (missing parts from reference TRBV7-2 and TRBJ1-5): GAGVSQSPSNKVTEKGKDVELRCDPISGHTALYWYRQSLGQGLEFLIYFQGNSAPDKSGLPSDRFSAERTGGSVSTLTIQRTQQEDSAVYLCASSFGSQPQHFGDGTRLSIL.

The CDR3 DNA follows: TGTGCCAGCAGTTCCGAGGGGGCAGCGACTGAAGCTTTCTTT. It yields the protein CASSSEGAATEAFF. The chain is built from TRBV27 and TRBJ1-1; 7 bases align to TRBD1. The V segment lost 4 bases and the J segment 5 bases; nucleotides outside the gene matches: 7. The CDR3 covers 14 residues. The V gene's germline CDR1 is MNHEY and CDR2 SMNVEV (reference sequence).

This clonotype was seen a few times. The rearrangement joins TRBV7-2 to TRBJ1-2, with a weak D call TRBD1 (5 bases). CDR3 length: 14 residues. In germline, CDR1 is SGHTA, CDR2 FQGNSA. V lost 2 bases and J 6 bases, leaving 13 bases between the germline ends. Here the CDR3 reads CASSLSGAGDGYTF. CDR3 nucleotide sequence: TGTGCCAGCAGCTTAAGCGGGGCTGGGGATGGCTACACCTTC. Supplemented by reference TRBV7-2 and TRBJ1-2, the full variable domain reads GAGVSQSPSNKVTEKGKDVELRCDPISGHTALYWYRQSLGQGLEFLIYFQGNSAPDKSGLPSDRFSAERTGGSVSTLTIQRTQQEDSAVYLCASSLSGAGDGYTFGSGTRLTVV.

In this sample, this clonotype turned up a few times. The chain couples TRBV12-3 or TRBV12-4 to TRBJ2-5; 12 bases line up with TRBD2. With V trimmed by 5 bases and J by 1 base, 5 bases remained unmatched. CDR3 length: 16 residues. CDR3 protein: CASSRGLAGAQETQYF. The CDR3 nucleotides read TGTGCCAGCAGTCGGGGACTAGCGGGCGCCCAAGAGACCCAGTACTTC.

This clonotype was detected only a few times. The V call is TRBV29-1, the J call TRBJ1-1; D is ambiguous. Germline V gene sequence: CDR1 SQVTM, CDR2 ANQGSEA. The CDR3 covers 12 residues. The CDR3 loop is CSENSLNTEAFF. CDR3 DNA sequence: TGCAGTGAGAACAGTCTGAACACTGAAGCTTTCTTT.

The chain employs TRBV20-1 and TRBJ2-5; a possible D gene is TRBD2 (6 bases). The CDR3 is made up of 13 amino acids. The V gene's germline CDR1 is DFQATT and CDR2 SNEGSKA (reference sequence). Trimming pared 6 bases from V and 2 bases from J, leaving 13 bases between. The CDR3 loop is CSAVGEVQETQYF. The CDR3 DNA sequence: TGCAGTGCGGTTGGGGAGGTACAAGAGACCCAGTACTTC.

The CDR3 is CSAQDRPAGKLFF. As DNA, the CDR3 is TGCAGTGCTCAGGACAGGCCAGCGGGGAAACTGTTTTTT. The rearrangement joins TRBV20-1 to TRBJ1-4, with 7 bases matching TRBD1. V lost 5 bases to trimming and J lost 11 bases; unmatched junction nucleotides: 11. Germline V gene data show CDR1 as DFQATT and CDR2 as SNEGSKA (reference sequence). This CDR3 comprises 13 residues.

In its sample, this clonotype was seen a few times. The chain is built from TRBV4-3 and TRBJ2-1; perhaps TRBD2 as D (6 bases). The germline V gene has CDR1 LGHNA and CDR2 YSLEER. Trimming left V 3 bases short and J 4 bases short, with 19 bases between. The length of the CDR3 is 17 residues. DNA of the CDR3: TGCGCCAGCAGCCAGCTGTCCCCACGGGACTTATACAATGAGCAGTTCTTC. This sequence encodes CASSQLSPRDLYNEQFF.

Remarks on this clonotype: This sequence may be a read error, since a much larger clone differs from it by one base. The chain links TRBV20-1 to TRBJ1-1; a weak D match, TRBD1 (6 bases). CDR1 and CDR2 from the germline V gene are DFQATT and SNEGSKA (reference sequence). This CDR3 region has 12 residues. CDR3 in DNA: TGCAGAGCTAGACCAGGGGACACTGAAGCTTTCTTT. Amino acids: CRARPGDTEAFF.

The sample holds a few counts of this clonotype. The CDR3 region is CASSKTGENTEAFF. For the CDR3, the DNA is TGTGCCAGCAGTAAGACAGGGGAAAACACTGAAGCTTTCTTT. The chain recombines TRBV12-3 or TRBV12-4 with TRBJ1-1, with 8 bases that match TRBD1. The junction had 4 bases not matched to a gene; V was cut back by 5 bases and J by 2 bases. The CDR3 has 14 residues.

The V gene is TRBV9, the J gene TRBJ2-7; 8 bases align to TRBD2. Per germline, CDR1 SGDLS and CDR2 YYNGEE. The junction had 11 bases not matched to a gene; V was cut back by 3 bases and J by 6 bases. The CDR3 consists of 15 residues. The CDR3 reads CASSAVPGGPSEQYF. CDR3 DNA: TGTGCCAGCAGCGCGGTCCCGGGAGGGCCCAGCGAGCAGTACTTC.

A word on this clonotype: It may be a read error: a sequence one base away is much more abundant. The chain links TRBV27 to TRBJ2-6; D is perhaps TRBD1 (5 bases). Germline V gene sequence: CDR1 MNHEY, CDR2 SMNVEV (reference sequence). The CDR3 is made up of 13 amino acids. The CDR3 reads CASKGNGANFLTF. CDR3 bases: TGTGCCAGCAAGGGGAATGGGGCCAACTTCCTGACTTTC.

This clonotype came up a few times. The gene calls are TRBV27 and TRBJ1-2; D possibly corresponds to TRBD1 (6 bases). V lost 0 bases, J lost 4 bases, and 15 bases lay in between. The length of the CDR3 is 16 residues. CDR1 and CDR2 (germline): MNHEY, SMNVEV (reference sequence). CDR3 nucleotide sequence: TGTGCCAGCAGTTTATCTGACCGTCAGGGGTCCTATGGCTACACCTTC. Protein: CASSLSDRQGSYGYTF.

A few counts support this clonotype. This chain links TRBV25-1 with TRBJ2-3; D uncertain. Per germline, CDR1 MGHDK and CDR2 SYGVNS. The CDR3 loop spans 15 amino acids. V was pared by 1 base and J by 2 bases, with 10 bases between. Here the CDR3 DNA reads TGTGCCAGCAGTGAATGGGCACAGAACACAGATACGCAGTATTTT. Its translation: CASSEWAQNTDTQYF.

V usage is TRBV20-1 and J usage is TRBJ1-5; D is uncertain. The CDR3 has 12 amino acids. Trimming took off 6 bases at V and 3 bases at J, with 9 bases between the two ends. Germline values: CDR1 DFQATT, CDR2 SNEGSKA (reference sequence). CDR3 region: CSAPRINQPQHF. For the CDR3, the DNA is TGCAGTGCCCCGCGGATCAATCAGCCCCAGCATTTT.